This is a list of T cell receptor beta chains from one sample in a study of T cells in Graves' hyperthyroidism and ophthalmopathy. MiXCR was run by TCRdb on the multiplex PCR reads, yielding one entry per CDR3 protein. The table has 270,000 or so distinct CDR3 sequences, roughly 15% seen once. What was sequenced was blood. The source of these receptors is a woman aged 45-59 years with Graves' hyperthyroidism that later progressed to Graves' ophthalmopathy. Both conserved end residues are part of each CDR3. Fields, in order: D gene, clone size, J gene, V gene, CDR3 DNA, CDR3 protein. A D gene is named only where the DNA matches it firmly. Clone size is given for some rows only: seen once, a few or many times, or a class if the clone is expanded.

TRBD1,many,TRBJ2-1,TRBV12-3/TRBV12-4,TGTGCCAGCAGTCCCACAGGGGGCGATGGAGGAAAGCAGTTCTTC,CASSPTGGDGGKQFF
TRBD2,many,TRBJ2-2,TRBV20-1,TGCAGTGCAGGACTAGCGGGAGGCCCGAACACCGGGGAGCTGTTTTTT,CSAGLAGGPNTGELFF
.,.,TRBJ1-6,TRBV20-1,TGCAGTGCTAGAGGGCAGAGCTCCTATAATTCACCCCTCCACTTT,CSARGQSSYNSPLHF
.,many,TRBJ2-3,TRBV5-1,TGCGCCAGCGGAAAACTACCCCCTGGCACAGATACGCAGTATTTT,CASGKLPPGTDTQYF
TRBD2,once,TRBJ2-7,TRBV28,TGTGCCAGCAGTCCCACGGGACTAGCGGGAGGGATCTACGAGCAGTACTTC,CASSPTGLAGGIYEQYF
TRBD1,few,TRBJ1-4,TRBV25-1,TGTGCCAGCAGTGAATGGGGACAGGGGGCGATTCACCTGGCAACTAATGAAAAACTGTTTTTT,CASSEWGQGAIHLATNEKLFF
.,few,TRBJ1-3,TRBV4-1,TGCGCCAGCAGCCAAGATTCGGCAGGCCTCTACTCTGGAAACACCATATATTTT,CASSQDSAGLYSGNTIYF
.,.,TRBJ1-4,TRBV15,TGTGCCACCAGCAGAGATAGGCCGGCAGCGCTAAATGAAAAACTGTTTTTT,CATSRDRPAALNEKLFF
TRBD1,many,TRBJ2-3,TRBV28,TGTGCCAGCAGGGTACAGGGGGATACGCAGTATTTT,CASRVQGDTQYF
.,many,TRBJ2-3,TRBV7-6,TGTGCCAGCAGCCCCCAGACTAGCACAGATACGCAGTATTTT,CASSPQTSTDTQYF
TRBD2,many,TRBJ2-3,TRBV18,TGTGCCAGCTCACCCACACTAGCGGGAGGAGGAGATACGCAGTATTTT,CASSPTLAGGGDTQYF
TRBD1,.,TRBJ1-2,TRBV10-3,TGTGCCATCAGGGACAGGGGGCAAGGGGACGGCTACACCTTC,CAIRDRGQGDGYTF
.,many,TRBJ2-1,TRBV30,TGTGCCTGGAGTATCGGGAACGACAATGAGCAGTTCTTC,CAWSIGNDNEQFF
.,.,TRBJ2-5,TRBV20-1,TGCAGTGCTAGAGATCTCGGGGGCGGGGAGACCCAGTACTTC,CSARDLGGGETQYF
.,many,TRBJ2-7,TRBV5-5,TGTGCCAGCAGCACGACGGGACTGCGCTACGAGCAGTACTTC,CASSTTGLRYEQYF
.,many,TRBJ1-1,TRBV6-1,TGTGCCAGCAGCTTGAGGTTTGGGACTGAAGCTTTCTTT,CASSLRFGTEAFF
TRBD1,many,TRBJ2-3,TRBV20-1,TGCAGTGCTCGCGACAGGGTTCGGACAGATACGCAGTATTTT,CSARDRVRTDTQYF
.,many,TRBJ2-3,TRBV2,TGTGCCAGCAGTGAAGGGCTTGGCGCTAGCACAGATACGCAGTATTTT,CASSEGLGASTDTQYF
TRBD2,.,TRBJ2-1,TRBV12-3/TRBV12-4,TGTGCCAGCAGTTTTAGCGGGAGGGGGTACAATGAGCAGTTCTTC,CASSFSGRGYNEQFF
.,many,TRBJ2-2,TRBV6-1,TGTGCCAGCAGTTATAGAGTCCCCGGGGAGCTGTTTTTT,CASSYRVPGELFF
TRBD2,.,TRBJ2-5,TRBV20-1,TGCAGTGCTAGAGATAGGGGAGGGCCGGTGGAGACCCAGTACTTC,CSARDRGGPVETQYF
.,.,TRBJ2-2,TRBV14,TGTGCCAGCAGCCAAGACAGGGTGCGGGAGAACACCGGGGAGCTGTTTTTT,CASSQDRVRENTGELFF